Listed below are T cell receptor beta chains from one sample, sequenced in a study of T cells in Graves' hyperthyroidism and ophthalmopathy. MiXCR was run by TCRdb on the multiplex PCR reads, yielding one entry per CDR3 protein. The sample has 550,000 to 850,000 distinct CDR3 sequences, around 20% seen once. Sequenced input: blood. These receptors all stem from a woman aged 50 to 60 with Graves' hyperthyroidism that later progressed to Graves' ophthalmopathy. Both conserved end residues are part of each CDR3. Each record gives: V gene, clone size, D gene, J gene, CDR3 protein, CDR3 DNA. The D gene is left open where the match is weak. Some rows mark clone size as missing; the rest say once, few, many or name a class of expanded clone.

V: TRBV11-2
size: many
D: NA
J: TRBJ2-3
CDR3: CASSPAETSTDTQYF
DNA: TGTGCCAGCAGTCCAGCAGAAACTAGCACAGATACGCAGTATTTT

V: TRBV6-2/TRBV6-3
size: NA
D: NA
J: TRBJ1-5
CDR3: CASSSWDGNNQPQHF
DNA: TGTGCCAGCAGTTCGTGGGACGGCAACAATCAGCCCCAGCATTTT

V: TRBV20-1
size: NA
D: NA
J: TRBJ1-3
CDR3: CSARPYETATSGNTIYF
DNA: TGCAGTGCTAGACCATATGAAACAGCTACCTCTGGAAACACCATATATTTT

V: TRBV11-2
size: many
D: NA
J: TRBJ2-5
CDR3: CASSTGMGRSQETQYF
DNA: TGTGCCAGCAGCACTGGGATGGGGCGGAGCCAAGAGACCCAGTACTTC

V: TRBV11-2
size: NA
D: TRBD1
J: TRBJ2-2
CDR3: CASSSYRDRGNTGELFF
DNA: TGTGCCAGCAGCTCCTACCGGGACAGGGGAAACACCGGGGAGCTGTTTTTT

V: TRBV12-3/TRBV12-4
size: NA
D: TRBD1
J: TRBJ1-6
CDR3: CASRLDRTDNSPLHF
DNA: TGTGCCAGCAGACTGGACAGGACCGATAATTCACCCCTCCACTTT

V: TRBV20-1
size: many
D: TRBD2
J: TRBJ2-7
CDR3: CSARSGGLTYEQYF
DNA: TGCAGTGCTAGGAGCGGGGGCCTTACCTACGAGCAGTACTTC

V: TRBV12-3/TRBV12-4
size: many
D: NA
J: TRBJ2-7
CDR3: CASCDGSYEQYF
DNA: TGTGCCAGCTGTGACGGGTCCTACGAGCAGTACTTC

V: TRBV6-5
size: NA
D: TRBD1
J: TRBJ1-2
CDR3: CASSWVGDRGGYGYTF
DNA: TGTGCCAGCAGTTGGGTCGGGGACAGGGGAGGCTATGGCTACACCTTC

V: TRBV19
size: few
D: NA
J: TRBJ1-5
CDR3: CASSMWGGQGNQPQHF
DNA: TGTGCCAGTAGTATGTGGGGCGGGCAAGGCAATCAGCCCCAGCATTTT

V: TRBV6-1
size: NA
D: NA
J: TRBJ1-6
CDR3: CASRSPGQSYNSPLHF
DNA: TGTGCCAGCAGGAGCCCCGGACAGAGCTATAATTCACCCCTCCACTTT

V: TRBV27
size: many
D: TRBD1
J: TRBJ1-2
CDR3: CASGNAAGQGANYGYTF
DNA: TGTGCCAGCGGGAACGCGGCCGGACAGGGGGCTAACTATGGCTACACCTTC

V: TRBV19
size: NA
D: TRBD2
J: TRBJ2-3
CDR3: CATKPLAGGSTDTQYF
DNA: TGTGCCACCAAGCCACTAGCGGGGGGCAGCACAGATACGCAGTATTTT

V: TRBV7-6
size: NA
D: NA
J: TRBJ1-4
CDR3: CASSPGGTGEKLFF
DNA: TGTGCCAGCAGCCCGGGTGGGACTGGGGAAAAACTGTTTTTT

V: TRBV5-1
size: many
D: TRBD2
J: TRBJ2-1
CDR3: CASSLAGLAGGRAYNEQFF
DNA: TGCGCCAGCAGCTTGGCCGGACTAGCGGGGGGCCGTGCCTACAATGAGCAGTTCTTC

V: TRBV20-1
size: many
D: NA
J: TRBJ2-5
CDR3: CSASSAETQYF
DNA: TGCAGTGCTAGTTCAGCAGAGACCCAGTACTTC

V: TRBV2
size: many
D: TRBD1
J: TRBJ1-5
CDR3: CASRGTGVGQPQHF
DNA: TGTGCCAGCAGGGGGACAGGGGTCGGTCAGCCCCAGCATTTT

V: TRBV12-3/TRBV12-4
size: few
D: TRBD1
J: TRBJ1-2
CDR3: CASSTTGFAYGYTF
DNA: TGTGCCAGCAGCACGACAGGGTTCGCCTATGGCTACACCTTC

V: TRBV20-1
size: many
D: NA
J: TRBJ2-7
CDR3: CSALGTRGSYEQYF
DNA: TGCAGTGCACTCGGGACAAGAGGGTCCTACGAGCAGTACTTC

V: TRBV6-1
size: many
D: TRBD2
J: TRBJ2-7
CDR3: CASSRTSGGAYEQYF
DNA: TGTGCCAGCAGTCGGACTAGCGGGGGAGCCTACGAGCAGTACTTC

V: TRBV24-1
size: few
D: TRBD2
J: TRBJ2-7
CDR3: CAPLLAGACYEQYF
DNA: TGTGCCCCCCTACTAGCGGGGGCTTGCTACGAGCAGTACTTC

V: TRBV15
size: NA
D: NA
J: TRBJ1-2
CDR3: CATSRDSITWGYTF
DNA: TGTGCCACCAGCAGAGATAGTATTACATGGGGCTACACCTTC

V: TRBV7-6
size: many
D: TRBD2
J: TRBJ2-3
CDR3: CASSQAGARTDTQYF
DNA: TGTGCCAGCAGCCAAGCGGGGGCCCGCACAGATACGCAGTATTTT

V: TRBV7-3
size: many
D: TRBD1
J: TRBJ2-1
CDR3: CASSSDLGGRSSYNEQFF
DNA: TGTGCCAGCAGCTCGGATCTAGGGGGCCGTAGCTCCTACAATGAGCAGTTCTTC

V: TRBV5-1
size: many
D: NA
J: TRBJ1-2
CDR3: CASSLGGDYGYTF
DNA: TGTGCCAGCAGCTTGGGGGGAGACTATGGCTACACCTTC

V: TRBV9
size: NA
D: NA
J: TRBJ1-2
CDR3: CASSEDISNYGYTF
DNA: TGTGCCAGCAGCGAAGACATTTCTAACTATGGCTACACCTTC

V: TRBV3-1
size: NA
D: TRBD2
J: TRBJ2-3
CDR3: CASSQDWANILAGSTDTQYF
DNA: TGTGCCAGCAGCCAAGATTGGGCCAACATACTAGCGGGTAGCACAGATACGCAGTATTTT

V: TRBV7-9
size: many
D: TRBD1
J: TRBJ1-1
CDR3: CASSLAARGPMNTEAFF
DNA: TGTGCCAGCAGCTTAGCTGCCAGGGGGCCTATGAACACTGAAGCTTTCTTT

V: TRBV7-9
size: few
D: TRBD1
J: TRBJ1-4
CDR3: CASSALRDRVSGGEKLFF
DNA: TGTGCCAGCAGCGCGCTCCGGGACAGGGTATCTGGGGGTGAAAAACTGTTTTTT

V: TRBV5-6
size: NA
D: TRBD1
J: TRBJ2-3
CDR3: CASRRDRTSTDTQYF
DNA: TGTGCCAGCAGAAGGGACAGGACTAGCACAGATACGCAGTATTTT

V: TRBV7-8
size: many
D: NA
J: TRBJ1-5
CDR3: CASSGGPNQPQHF
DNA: TGTGCCAGCAGCGGGGGGCCCAATCAGCCCCAGCATTTT

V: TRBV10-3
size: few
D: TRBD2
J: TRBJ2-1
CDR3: CAISKTGLAGATYNEQFF
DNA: TGTGCCATCAGTAAAACGGGACTAGCGGGGGCCACCTACAATGAGCAGTTCTTC

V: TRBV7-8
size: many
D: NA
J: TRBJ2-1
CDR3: CASSLDVGSSYNEQFF
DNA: TGTGCCAGCAGCTTAGACGTCGGTAGCTCCTACAATGAGCAGTTCTTC

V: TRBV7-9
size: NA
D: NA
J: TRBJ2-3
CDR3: CASSPSRFDTQYF
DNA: TGTGCCAGCAGCCCGTCTAGATTTGATACGCAGTATTTT

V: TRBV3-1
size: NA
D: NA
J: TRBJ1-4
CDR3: CASSLRAQGGVAKLFF
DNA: TGTGCCAGCAGCCTAAGGGCCCAGGGAGGGGTGGCAAAACTGTTTTTT

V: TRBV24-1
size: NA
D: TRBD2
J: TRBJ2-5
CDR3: CATRLAGEETQYF
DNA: TGTGCCACCAGGCTAGCGGGGGAAGAGACCCAGTACTTC

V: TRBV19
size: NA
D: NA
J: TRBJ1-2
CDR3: CASSTPGLGRRSNYGYTF
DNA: TGTGCCAGTAGTACGCCGGGGCTAGGGCGCCGATCTAACTATGGCTACACCTTC

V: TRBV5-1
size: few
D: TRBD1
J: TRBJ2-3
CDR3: CASSPRDSQSDTQYF
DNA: TGCGCCAGCAGCCCCCGGGACAGTCAATCCGATACGCAGTATTTT

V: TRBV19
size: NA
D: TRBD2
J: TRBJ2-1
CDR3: CASSIVGTSGGNEQFF
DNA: TGTGCCAGTAGTATAGTTGGGACTAGCGGGGGCAATGAGCAGTTCTTC

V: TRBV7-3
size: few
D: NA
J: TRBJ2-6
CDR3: CASSLTGGTAGANVLTF
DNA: TGTGCCAGCAGCTTAACCGGAGGGACTGCTGGGGCCAACGTCCTGACTTTC

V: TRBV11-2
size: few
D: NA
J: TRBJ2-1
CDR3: CASSEGQRELF
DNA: TGTGCCAGCAGCGAGGGACAGCGGGAGCTCTTC

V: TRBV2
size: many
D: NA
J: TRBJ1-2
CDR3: CASSGEGTGGYTF
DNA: TGTGCCAGCAGTGGGGAGGGTACGGGGGGCTACACCTTC

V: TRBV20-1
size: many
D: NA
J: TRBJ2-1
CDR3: CSARAVNNEQFF
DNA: TGCAGTGCTAGAGCGGTCAATAATGAGCAGTTCTTC

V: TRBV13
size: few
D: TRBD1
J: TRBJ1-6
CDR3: CASSLGGTGGRNSPLHF
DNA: TGTGCCAGCAGCTTAGGAGGGACAGGGGGGAGAAATTCACCCCTCCACTTT